The source of this T cell receptor (beta chain) is a study of cytomegalovirus exposure and HLA in healthy donors. General study findings and limits: Owing to their indistinguishability, certain V segments, notably TRBV6-2 and TRBV6-3, were excluded. The later analysis indicated that the majority of CMV-associated TCR beta chains appeared HLA-restricted. Researchers counted 180 or so TCR beta chains as cytomegalovirus-associated.

Comments on this clone: Antigen unknown.

There are 16 residues in the CDR3. CDR1 and CDR2 (germline): SNHLY, FYNNEI. V lost 4 bases and J lost 1; bases outside the gene matches: 4. There were likely unrecorded immune exposures, though donors were nominally healthy when sampled. With 60 Vbeta and 13 Jbeta primers, the PCR was carried out. Libraries were prepared by immunoSEQ multiplex PCR; TCRdb keeps only in-frame clonotypes and omits some of them. The repertoire consists of roughly 99,000 clones, with more than 70% occurring once and the leading ten covering 7.8%. This clonotype originated in a man between 25 and 39 years old in good health and CMV-seronegative. The genes are TRBV2 and TRBJ2-3; 11 positions match TRBD2. Sequencing was carried out using PBMCs. The DNA of the CDR3 is TGTGCCAGCAGTGTCTTGGGACTAGCGGGCACAGATACGCAGTATTTT. Translation gives CASSVLGLAGTDTQYF.